Each of the 25 T cell receptor beta chains below was sequenced from the same sample in a study of beta chain features in type 1 diabetes. Sequencing targeted expressed TCRB transcripts, as all isolated RNA had been reverse transcribed. The assay was immunoSEQ multiplex PCR, and TCRdb's table has in-frame clones only and misses some. The sample shows fewer than 200,000 clones, about 13% of them seen only once. The sample comprised central memory CD4+ T cells from blood. These receptors were taken from a woman aged 18-29 years in good health.

This clone was seen only a few times. The rearrangement uses TRBV5-1 and TRBJ2-3; tentative D call: TRBD2 (6 bases). CDR1 is SGHRS and CDR2 is YFSETQ in the germline V gene. Trimming cost V 5 bases and J 0 bases, with 16 bases left between them. This CDR3 spans 16 amino acids. The CDR3 protein is CASRGGSAASTDTQYF. CDR3 sequence (DNA): TGCGCCAGCAGGGGAGGTAGCGCAGCTAGCACAGATACGCAGTATTTT. The variable domain in full, completed from reference TRBV5-1 and TRBJ2-3, reads KAGVTQTPRYLIKTRGQQVTLSCSPISGHRSVSWYQQTPGQGLQFLFEYFSETQRNKGNFPGRFSGRQFSNSRSEMNVSTLELGDSALYLCASRGGSAASTDTQYFGPGTRLTVL.

A few counts support this clone. The gene calls are TRBV7-3 and TRBJ2-4, with a possible D match to TRBD1 (6 bases). V lost 6 bases and J lost 1, with 13 bases in between. The germline V gene encodes CDR1 SGHTA and CDR2 FQGTGA. The CDR3 runs to 15 residues. The CDR3 nucleotides are TGTGCCAGCAGTGGGTCAGGGGCGGCCAAAAACATTCAGTACTTC. Translation gives CASSGSGAAKNIQYF.

This clone was counted between two and nine times. The chain has TRBV30 and TRBJ2-5; D perhaps matches TRBD1 (6 bases). Germline CDR1 is GTSNPN and CDR2 is SVGIG (reference sequence). This CDR3 has 13 residues. V gave up 0 bases and J gave up 3 bases, with 8 bases separating them. The CDR3 nucleotides are TGTGCCTGGAGTGTAAACAGGGAAGAGACCCAGTACTTC. Its protein is CAWSVNREETQYF. Looking up the rest from reference TRBV30 and TRBJ2-5 gives the full variable domain: SQTIHQWPATLVQPVGSPLSLECTVEGTSNPNLYWYRQAAGRGLQLLFYSVGIGQISSEVPQNLSASRPQDRQFILSSKKLLLSDSGFYLCAWSVNREETQYFGPGTRLLVL.

This clone was detected a few times. The chain recombines TRBV7-9 with TRBJ1-2, with TRBD1 matching over 7 bases. Germline V CDR1 and CDR2: SEHNR, FQNEAQ (reference sequence). The CDR3 contains 15 residues. J gave up 2 bases and V 5 bases, and 8 bases lay outside the gene matches. The CDR3 here is CASSVNRGANYGYTF. Written as DNA, the CDR3 is TGTGCCAGCAGCGTGAACAGGGGCGCCAACTATGGCTACACCTTC.

This clone was observed a handful of times. The V and J genes are TRBV4-3 and TRBJ2-7, with 13 positions matching TRBD2. After removal of 0 bases from V and 1 base from J, the junction contained 6 bases not matched to a gene. The CDR3 runs 18 residues. From germline, CDR1 is LGHNA and CDR2 YSLEER. The DNA of the CDR3 is TGCGCCAGCAGCCAAGATGCCTTGGGACTAGCGGGATCCTACGAGCAGTACTTC. Translated, it gives CASSQDALGLAGSYEQYF.

The gene calls are TRBV2 and TRBJ1-1; D unresolved. From germline, CDR1 is SNHLY and CDR2 FYNNEI. CDR3 length: 12 amino acids. Trimming took 3 bases from V and 10 from J, leaving 12 bases between them. The CDR3 region has the DNA TGTGCCAGCAGTGAGAGTAGCGAGGGAGCTTTCTTT. Its translation: CASSESSEGAFF.

The chain uses TRBV6-5 and TRBJ1-1, with D possibly being TRBD1 (6 bases). This CDR3 comprises 15 residues. Germline values: CDR1 MNHEY, CDR2 SVGAGI. V was trimmed by 3 bases and J by 5 bases, leaving 16 bases between them. Written as DNA, the CDR3 is TGTGCCAGCAGTTATTCTACAGGGTCCGGTACTGAAGCTTTCTTT. Amino acid sequence: CASSYSTGSGTEAFF.

The chain couples TRBV2 to TRBJ2-3; no firm D call. The length of the CDR3 is 13 residues. The V end lost 4 bases, the J end lost 6 bases, and 11 bases lay between the germline ends. Looked up from germline, CDR1 is SNHLY and CDR2 is FYNNEI. The CDR3 sequence: CASSVGTGDTQYF. In DNA, the CDR3 is TGTGCCAGCAGTGTCGGCACCGGGGATACGCAGTATTTT.

V is TRBV30 and J is TRBJ2-3, with 9 bases lining up with TRBD2. This CDR3 region has 15 residues. Germline V gene sequence: CDR1 GTSNPN, CDR2 SVGIG (reference sequence). After removal of 2 bases from V and 7 bases from J, the junction contained 10 bases not matched to a gene. The CDR3 loop reads CAWSKGGRERNTQYF. As DNA, the CDR3 is TGTGCCTGGAGTAAGGGCGGGAGGGAAAGAAATACGCAGTATTTT.

This sequence joins TRBV7-9 and TRBJ1-1, with D possibly being TRBD1 (5 bases). Germline V gene data show CDR1 as SEHNR and CDR2 as FQNEAQ (reference sequence). The CDR3 covers 15 residues. Trimming removed 3 bases at V and 0 bases at J, with 11 bases between. The CDR3 sequence is CASSLAGLMNTEAFF. CDR3 nucleotides: TGTGCCAGCAGCTTGGCAGGGCTCATGAACACTGAAGCTTTCTTT.

This clone showed up just a few times. The V call is TRBV28, the J call TRBJ2-5, with 8 bases matching TRBD2. J was trimmed by 2 bases and V by 6 bases; bases with no gene match: 8. This CDR3 is 15 amino acids long. CDR1 and CDR2 (germline): MDHEN, SYDVKM. This CDR3 reads CASSSSSGLQETQYF. CDR3 in DNA: TGTGCCAGCAGCTCGTCTAGCGGGCTACAAGAGACCCAGTACTTC.

The chain uses TRBV5-1 and TRBJ2-7, with TRBD1 matching 8 bases. The germline V gene has CDR1 SGHRS and CDR2 YFSETQ. CDR3 size: 14 residues. Trimming at V came to 0 bases and at J to 4 bases, leaving 3 bases not matched to a gene. For the CDR3, the DNA is TGCGCCAGCAGCTTGGGGACAGGGACATACGAGCAGTACTTC. Protein: CASSLGTGTYEQYF.

This clone has more than one count but fewer than ten. V is TRBV28 and J is TRBJ2-7; 8 nucleotides agree with TRBD1. This CDR3 region has 14 residues. The germline V gene encodes CDR1 MDHEN and CDR2 SYDVKM. Trimming removed 6 bases from V and 3 bases from J; junction bases left unmatched: 7. CDR3 protein: CASRPTGAFYEQYF. The DNA for the CDR3 is TGTGCCAGCAGACCGACAGGGGCTTTCTACGAGCAGTACTTC.

The table lists this clone with a few counts. The gene calls are TRBV19 and TRBJ2-2; 11 bases are shared with TRBD1. V lost 9 bases and J lost 6; bases outside the gene matches: 6. The length of the CDR3 is 14 residues. Germline CDR1 is LNHDA and CDR2 is SQIVND (reference sequence). CDR3 loop: CASQDRGLSGELFF. CDR3 nucleotide sequence: TGTGCCAGCCAGGACAGGGGGCTTTCCGGGGAGCTGTTTTTT.

This rearrangement joins TRBV2 to TRBJ2-3; 14 nucleotides line up with TRBD2. CDR1 is SNHLY, CDR2 FYNNEI, per germline. The CDR3 consists of 12 residues. J lost 11 bases, V lost 9 bases, and 4 bases had no gene match. The chain's CDR3 is CASSGTSGRQYF. CDR3 nucleotide sequence: TGTGCCAGTTCCGGGACTAGCGGGAGGCAGTATTTT.

Ten or more counts support this clone. The chain carries TRBV6-1 and TRBJ2-3; possibly TRBD2 for D (6 bases). Trimming stripped 8 bases from V and 4 bases from J, with 10 bases between. This CDR3 comprises 12 residues. Germline V gives CDR1 MNHNS, CDR2 SASEGT. CDR3 sequence (DNA): TGTGCCAGCGGGCGGGGCCCAGATACGCAGTATTTT. Translating it yields CASGRGPDTQYF.

The table lists this clone with a few counts. The chain employs TRBV6-5 and TRBJ2-7, with 8 bases fitting TRBD1. The V segment lost 2 bases and the J segment 7 bases; nucleotides outside the gene matches: 7. Looked up from germline, CDR1 is MNHEY and CDR2 is SVGAGI. This CDR3 region has 14 residues. The CDR3 region has the DNA TGTGCCAGCAGTTACGAGCAGGGGGCCAGGGAGCAGTACTTC. Amino acid sequence: CASSYEQGAREQYF.

The chain has TRBV30 and TRBJ1-3; 8 positions match TRBD1. V shed 2 bases and J 2 bases; nucleotides not matched to a gene: 2. Germline CDR1 reads GTSNPN; CDR2 reads SVGIG (reference sequence). The CDR3 runs to 14 residues. The CDR3 DNA is TGTGCCTGGAGTCCAGGGGGCGCTGGAAACACCATATATTTT. It yields the protein CAWSPGGAGNTIYF. Supplemented by reference TRBV30 and TRBJ1-3, the full variable domain reads SQTIHQWPATLVQPVGSPLSLECTVEGTSNPNLYWYRQAAGRGLQLLFYSVGIGQISSEVPQNLSASRPQDRQFILSSKKLLLSDSGFYLCAWSPGGAGNTIYFGEGSWLTVV.

V usage is TRBV18 and J usage is TRBJ2-1; 11 bases map to TRBD2. V shed 3 bases, J shed 5 bases, and the junction held 0 bases outside the gene matches. This CDR3 is 14 amino acids long. Germline V gene lookup returns CDR1 KGHSH and CDR2 LQKENI. This chain's CDR3 is CASSPGLADNEQFF. CDR3 nucleotide sequence: TGTGCCAGCTCACCGGGACTAGCGGACAATGAGCAGTTCTTC.

This chain links TRBV29-1 with TRBJ1-1, with 7 bases fitting TRBD1. The V segment lost 6 bases and the J segment 4 bases; nucleotides outside the gene matches: 8. Germline values: CDR1 SQVTM, CDR2 ANQGSEA. The CDR3 has 13 amino acids. Written as DNA, the CDR3 is TGCAGCGTGCTGACAGGGACGGCCACTGAAGCTTTCTTT. Its translation: CSVLTGTATEAFF.

V gene TRBV2 combines with J gene TRBJ2-5, with a possible D match to TRBD1 (5 bases). Trimming removed 10 bases from V and 5 bases from J, with 11 bases in between. The CDR3 covers 11 residues. Germline V lookup: CDR1 SNHLY, CDR2 FYNNEI. The CDR3 bases are TGTGCCACCAGGGCGGAGGAGACCCAGTACTTC. Translating gives CATRAEETQYF. The entire variable domain, with the rest obtained from reference TRBV2 and TRBJ2-5, is as follows: EPEVTQTPSHQVTQMGQEVILRCVPISNHLYFYWYRQILGQKVEFLVSFYNNEISEKSEIFDDQFSVERPDGSNFTLKIRSTKLEDSAMYFCATRAEETQYFGPGTRLLVL.

This clone came up a few times. V is TRBV7-2 and J is TRBJ2-7, with 7 bases fitting TRBD1. The ends lost 5 bases at V and 0 bases at J; junction bases unmatched: 7. This CDR3 comprises 15 residues. The V gene's germline CDR1 is SGHTA and CDR2 FQGNSA. CDR3 protein: CASSRRQGNSYEQYF. As DNA, the CDR3 is TGTGCCAGCAGCCGAAGACAGGGTAACTCCTACGAGCAGTACTTC.

The rearrangement links TRBV27 to TRBJ2-7; 7 bases fit TRBD1. Unmatched junction bases numbered 10, after V lost 6 bases and J lost 2 bases. The CDR3 length is 15 residues. Germline-derived CDR1 and CDR2 are MNHEY and SMNVEV (reference sequence). The CDR3 sequence is CASRKTGSQAYEQYF. CDR3 in DNA: TGTGCCAGCAGGAAGACAGGGTCGCAGGCCTACGAGCAGTACTTC.

This clone appeared a few times. The chain recombines TRBV10-3 with TRBJ1-1, with D possibly matching TRBD1 (6 bases). The germline V gene encodes CDR1 ENHRY and CDR2 SYGVKD. Trimming removed 2 bases at V and 3 bases at J, with 16 bases between. The CDR3 loop spans 16 amino acids. DNA for the CDR3: TGTGCCATCAGTGAGCCGAACAGGGTTGGGCACACTGAAGCTTTCTTT. It encodes CAISEPNRVGHTEAFF.

The rearrangement uses TRBV18 and TRBJ2-1; 11 bases are shared with TRBD2. Germline values: CDR1 KGHSH, CDR2 LQKENI. The trim removed 6 bases at V and 10 bases at J, leaving 11 bases unmatched. The CDR3 has 15 residues. CDR3 loop: CASSSPALAGDEQFF. The CDR3 coding sequence is TGTGCCAGCTCGTCCCCGGCACTAGCGGGAGACGAGCAGTTCTTC.